A single sample is the source of the 25 T cell receptor beta chains below, sequenced in a study of blood T cells in healthy people across ages. Together with a sample-barcoded 5' primer, a J-beta primer mix was included in a second PCR lasting roughly 6 to 12 cycles. TCRdb independently ran MiXCR on the 5' RACE reads; one entry per CDR3 protein. The sample carries over 950,000 distinct CDR3 sequences, roughly two fifths recorded once. Sequencing was performed on blood. The receptors come from a man younger than 35 in good health.

This clonotype appeared many times. This may stem from a read error, because a much larger clone lies one nucleotide away. This sequence joins TRBV20-1 and TRBJ2-1, with no clear D. The V end lost 1 base, the J end lost 2 bases, and 3 bases lay between the germline ends. The CDR3 consists of 12 residues. Germline V gene data show CDR1 as DFQATT and CDR2 as SNEGSKA (reference sequence). CDR3 protein: CSARGTYNEQFF. CDR3 bases: TGCAGTGCTAGAGGGACCTACAATGAGCAGTTCTTC.

V is TRBV20-1 and J is TRBJ1-1; no reliable D call. V lost 5 bases to trimming and J lost 1 base, with 11 bases between them. From germline, CDR1 is DFQATT and CDR2 SNEGSKA (reference sequence). This CDR3 has 13 residues. The CDR3 loop is CSAVTTENTEAFF. In DNA form, the CDR3 reads TGCAGTGCTGTCACGACCGAGAACACTGAAGCTTTCTTT.

This clonotype was recorded a few times. V is TRBV15 and J is TRBJ2-3, with 7 bases identical to TRBD1. Germline V gene lookup returns CDR1 LNHNV and CDR2 YYDKDF (reference sequence). The junction had 11 bases not matched to a gene; V was cut back by 0 bases and J by 2 bases. The CDR3 length is 18 residues. In DNA form, the CDR3 reads TGTGCCACCAGCAGAGATTTATTAGGGGGCGAGGACACAGATACGCAGTATTTT. Translated, it gives CATSRDLLGGEDTDTQYF.

Points on this clonotype: An end of the junction differs from the germline gene, which may be a read error. The gene calls are TRBV4-3 and TRBJ2-5; D is perhaps TRBD2 (5 bases). CDR3 size: 16 residues. Germline V CDR1 and CDR2: LGHNA, YSLEER. CDR3 nucleotides: TGCGCCAGCAGCCAAGACTTGGCGGGCTACCAAGAGGCCCAGTACTTC. It translates to CASSQDLAGYQEAQYF.

This chain links TRBV9 with TRBJ2-1; D tentatively reads TRBD1 or TRBD2 (5 bases each). Per the germline V gene, CDR1 is SGDLS and CDR2 is YYNGEE. This CDR3 region has 17 residues. V was clipped by 4 bases and J by 5 bases, with 22 bases between them. In DNA form, the CDR3 reads TGTGCCAGCAGCTCCGGGACCGCATTTCGACCGAACAATGAGCAGTTCTTC. Translation gives CASSSGTAFRPNNEQFF. Complete variable domain (other parts from reference TRBV9 and TRBJ2-1): DSGVTQTPKHLITATGQRVTLRCSPRSGDLSVYWYQQSLDQGLQFLIQYYNGEERAKGNILERFSAQQFPDLHSELNLSSLELGDSALYFCASSSGTAFRPNNEQFFGPGTRLTVL.

This clonotype came up a few times. The chain has TRBV20-1 and TRBJ2-1, with 7 bases lining up with TRBD1. Germline CDR1 is DFQATT and CDR2 is SNEGSKA (reference sequence). Unmatched junction bases numbered 8, after V lost 3 bases and J lost 15 bases. The CDR3 totals 11 residues. The chain's CDR3 is CSASRGRQSFF. CDR3 DNA sequence: TGCAGTGCTAGTAGGGGGCGGCAATCGTTCTTC.

The rearrangement uses TRBV12-3 or TRBV12-4 and TRBJ2-5; 10 positions agree with TRBD2. The CDR3 covers 18 residues. V lost 2 bases to trimming and J lost 2 bases; unmatched junction nucleotides: 11. The CDR3 reads CASSLSLAGEYLQETQYF. CDR3 bases: TGTGCCAGCAGTTTATCGCTAGCGGGGGAGTACCTACAAGAGACCCAGTACTTC.

The gene calls are TRBV7-2 and TRBJ2-2; D is unresolved. V lost 4 bases to trimming and J lost 5 bases, with 20 bases between them. The CDR3 sequence is 17 residues long. Germline V gene sequence: CDR1 SGHTA, CDR2 FQGNSA. The DNA of the CDR3 is TGTGCCAGCAGCTCCCCTCGACCCTTTTTTTTGACCGGGGAGCTGTTTTTT. Amino acids: CASSSPRPFFLTGELFF.

This clonotype was seen a handful of times. This rearrangement joins TRBV29-1 to TRBJ2-7; 9 bases match TRBD1. Germline V CDR1 and CDR2: SQVTM, ANQGSEA. The ends lost 3 bases at V and 3 bases at J; junction bases unmatched: 6. CDR3 length equals 14 residues. CDR3 protein: CSVEIGTGFYEQYF. The CDR3 DNA reads TGCAGCGTTGAGATTGGGACAGGGTTCTACGAGCAGTACTTC.

This chain connects TRBV3-1 to TRBJ2-3; 9 bases agree with TRBD2. V lost 8 bases to trimming and J lost 0 bases; unmatched junction nucleotides: 6. From germline, CDR1 is LGHDT and CDR2 YNNKEL (reference sequence). CDR3 length: 15 residues. CDR3 DNA sequence: TGTGCCAGCGGCCCGACTAGCGGAAGCACAGATACGCAGTATTTT. It codes for CASGPTSGSTDTQYF.

V usage is TRBV20-1 and J usage is TRBJ1-2, with TRBD1 as a possible D gene (5 bases). The CDR3 contains 13 residues. Trimming removed 3 bases from V and 4 bases from J, with 12 bases in between. The germline CDR1 and CDR2 sequences are DFQATT and SNEGSKA (reference sequence). The chain's CDR3 is CSASMGPGYGYTF. CDR3 coding DNA: TGCAGTGCTAGTATGGGGCCCGGCTATGGCTACACCTTC.

This clonotype appeared a few times. The CDR3 nucleotides are TGTGCCAGCAGTGAAGTAGGACAGGGTATTACAGATACGCAGTATTTT. This gives the protein CASSEVGQGITDTQYF. V and J are TRBV2 and TRBJ2-3; the match to TRBD1 covers 8 bases. V was clipped by 1 base and J by 3 bases; unmatched bases: 6. CDR3 length: 16 amino acids. Germline lookup yields CDR1 SNHLY and CDR2 FYNNEI.

The J gene is TRBJ1-2, the V gene TRBV9; the D gene is possibly TRBD1 (6 bases). The germline V gene has CDR1 SGDLS and CDR2 YYNGEE. The CDR3 length is 14 residues. V lost 2 bases and J 4 bases, leaving 12 bases between the germline ends. Written as DNA, the CDR3 is TGTGCCAGCAGCGTGGACAGTCAACCCTATGGCTACACCTTC. It codes for CASSVDSQPYGYTF. Supplemented by reference TRBV9 and TRBJ1-2, the full variable domain reads DSGVTQTPKHLITATGQRVTLRCSPRSGDLSVYWYQQSLDQGLQFLIQYYNGEERAKGNILERFSAQQFPDLHSELNLSSLELGDSALYFCASSVDSQPYGYTFGSGTRLTVV.

This clonotype came up a few times. The chain links TRBV20-1 to TRBJ1-4; TRBD1 agrees at 8 bases. V lost 2 bases to trimming and J lost 8 bases; unmatched junction nucleotides: 7. There are 14 residues in the CDR3. The germline CDR1 and CDR2 sequences are DFQATT and SNEGSKA (reference sequence). CDR3 residues: CSARPGGETEKLFF. CDR3 in DNA: TGCAGTGCTAGACCAGGGGGCGAAACGGAAAAACTGTTTTTT.

Regarding this clonotype: A junction boundary mismatches the germline segment, possibly from a read error. The chain carries TRBV12-3 or TRBV12-4 and TRBJ2-7; D remains ambiguous. The CDR3 consists of 15 residues. Here the CDR3 reads CASGLIGPIYYEQYF. The CDR3 nucleotides are TGTGCCAGCGGTTTAATCGGGCCTATATACTACGAGCAGTACTTC.

CDR3 region: CASRPTGTGNQPQHF. CDR3 bases: TGTGCCAGCAGACCGACAGGAACTGGCAATCAGCCCCAGCATTTT. The V and J genes are TRBV2 and TRBJ1-5; D is perhaps TRBD1 (6 bases). This CDR3 has 15 amino acids. The germline V gene encodes CDR1 SNHLY and CDR2 FYNNEI. V was clipped by 6 bases and J by 2 bases, with 14 bases between them.

This rearrangement joins TRBV20-1 to TRBJ1-2; no firm D call. Germline CDR1 and CDR2: DFQATT and SNEGSKA (reference sequence). The CDR3 runs to 12 residues. Trimming pared 5 bases from V and 6 bases from J, leaving 13 bases between. The CDR3 nucleotides read TGCAGTGCTCTAACAGACTGGAATGGCTACACCTTC. Its protein product is CSALTDWNGYTF.

The chain is built from TRBV5-1 and TRBJ2-2; D unclear. Germline assignment: CDR1 SGHRS and CDR2 YFSETQ. Trimming cost V 0 bases and J 0 bases, with 9 bases left between them. The CDR3 is 16 amino acids. CDR3 region: CASSLAETANTGELFF. As DNA, the CDR3 is TGCGCCAGCAGCTTGGCGGAAACAGCGAACACCGGGGAGCTGTTTTTT.

This chain uses TRBV9 with TRBJ2-1; maybe TRBD1 (5 bases). Germline assignment: CDR1 SGDLS and CDR2 YYNGEE. This CDR3 has 14 residues. V was clipped by 0 bases and J by 6 bases, with 10 bases between them. The CDR3 here is CASSVEGHTNEQFF. The CDR3 DNA reads as TGTGCCAGCAGCGTAGAAGGACATACCAATGAGCAGTTCTTC.

V usage is TRBV20-1 and J usage is TRBJ1-2; 10 bases fit TRBD1. The CDR3 is 15 amino acids. After removal of 1 base from V and 2 bases from J, the junction contained 4 bases not matched to a gene. The germline V gene encodes CDR1 DFQATT and CDR2 SNEGSKA (reference sequence). CDR3 loop: CSARGPGQGNYGYTF. The CDR3, as DNA: TGCAGTGCTAGAGGGCCGGGACAGGGGAACTATGGCTACACCTTC.

V gene TRBV12-3 or TRBV12-4 combines with J gene TRBJ2-7; 8 nucleotides match TRBD2. The CDR3 loop spans 13 amino acids. The ends lost 6 bases at V and 1 base at J; junction bases unmatched: 2. CDR3 amino acids: CASRAGASYEQYF. For the CDR3, the DNA is TGTGCCAGCAGAGCGGGGGCATCCTACGAGCAGTACTTC.

V usage is TRBV20-1 and J usage is TRBJ1-2; D remains ambiguous. The ends were cut back, 6 bases at V and 2 bases at J, with 13 bases in the middle. Germline loops: CDR1 DFQATT, CDR2 SNEGSKA (reference sequence). This CDR3 region has 13 residues. The CDR3 spells CSAVDPSNYGYTF. The CDR3 coding sequence is TGCAGTGCCGTGGACCCATCAAACTATGGCTACACCTTC.

The chain uses TRBV9 and TRBJ2-2; D gene unclear. Per germline, CDR1 SGDLS and CDR2 YYNGEE. The CDR3 contains 13 residues. Trimming shortened V by 4 bases and J by 4 bases, and 8 bases separated the two germline ends. CDR3 region: CASSPPRTGELFF. The CDR3 DNA follows: TGTGCCAGCAGCCCCCCCCGCACCGGGGAGCTGTTTTTT. Based on the CDR3 plus reference TRBV9 and TRBJ2-2, the full variable domain is DSGVTQTPKHLITATGQRVTLRCSPRSGDLSVYWYQQSLDQGLQFLIQYYNGEERAKGNILERFSAQQFPDLHSELNLSSLELGDSALYFCASSPPRTGELFFGEGSRLTVL.

The rearrangement uses TRBV18 and TRBJ1-5; D not resolved. V was clipped by 9 bases and J by 0 bases, with 24 bases between them. Germline CDR1 KGHSH, CDR2 LQKENI. The CDR3 runs to 18 residues. The CDR3 DNA reads TGTGCCAGGCCTCAACTGATAACCTGGGGTTATAGCAATCAGCCCCAGCATTTT. Amino acid sequence: CARPQLITWGYSNQPQHF. The full variable domain, with the rest looked up from reference TRBV18 and TRBJ1-5, is NAGVMQNPRHLVRRRGQEARLRCSPMKGHSHVYWYRQLPEEGLKFMVYLQKENIIDESGMPKERFSAEFPKEGPSILRIQQVVRGDSAAYFCARPQLITWGYSNQPQHFGDGTRLSIL.

The gene calls are TRBV20-1 and TRBJ1-6, with D uncertain. The V gene lost 5 bases and the J gene lost 0 bases, with 14 bases spanning the gap. CDR3 size: 16 residues. CDR1 is DFQATT and CDR2 is SNEGSKA in the germline V gene (reference sequence). CDR3 in DNA: TGCAGTGCTCCACTTAGGAGTGGCTCCTATAATTCACCCCTCCACTTT. Its translation is CSAPLRSGSYNSPLHF.